The present T cell receptor (beta chain) was sequenced within a study of beta chain features in type 1 diabetes. Study-wide results and caveats: Compared to healthy donors, patients appeared to have naive, central memory and Treg TCRB repertoires that were more alike. Among all four CD4+ subsets, Type 1 diabetes patients had TCRB CDR3s that were moderately but significantly shorter.

Expressed TCRB transcripts were sequenced because the entire RNA isolate underwent reverse transcription. Each sample of naive, central memory or regulatory T cells had, on average, around 4 million reads. Some clones are missing from TCRdb's copy, which holds only in-frame ones; the method was immunoSEQ multiplex PCR. The repertoire holds around 150,000 clones, with over 9% as singletons. From germline, CDR1 is MDHEN and CDR2 SYDVKM. V was pared by 2 bases and J by 5 bases, with 1 base of the junction left unmatched. The CDR3 runs to 15 residues. On this clone: Its specificity is unknown.

Sequencing was carried out using central memory CD4+ T cells from blood. The TCR originated in a man younger than 45 with type 1 diabetes. The rearrangement links TRBV28 to TRBJ2-7; 15 bases agree with TRBD2. DNA of the CDR3: TGTGCCAGCAGTTTAAGGACTAGCGGGAGGGACGAGCAGTACTTC. Translated, it gives CASSLRTSGRDEQYF.